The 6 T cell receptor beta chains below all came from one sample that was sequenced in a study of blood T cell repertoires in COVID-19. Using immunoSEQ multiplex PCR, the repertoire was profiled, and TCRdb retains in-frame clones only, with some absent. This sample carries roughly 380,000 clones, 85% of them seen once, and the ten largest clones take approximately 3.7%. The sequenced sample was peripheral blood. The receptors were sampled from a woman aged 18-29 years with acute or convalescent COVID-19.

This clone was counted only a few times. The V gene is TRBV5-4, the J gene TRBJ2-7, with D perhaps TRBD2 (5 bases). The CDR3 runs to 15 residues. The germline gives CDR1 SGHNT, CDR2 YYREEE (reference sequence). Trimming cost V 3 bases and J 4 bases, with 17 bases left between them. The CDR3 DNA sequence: TGTGCCAGCAGCTCCGGTGGTAGCGCCGTATACGAGCAGTACTTC. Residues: CASSSGGSAVYEQYF.

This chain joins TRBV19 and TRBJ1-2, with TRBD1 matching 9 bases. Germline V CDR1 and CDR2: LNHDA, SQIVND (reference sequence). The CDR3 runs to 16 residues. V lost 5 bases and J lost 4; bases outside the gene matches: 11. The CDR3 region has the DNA TGTGCCAGTAGTGGGGGACAGGGCTCACCTGGCTATGGCTACACCTTC. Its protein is CASSGGQGSPGYGYTF.

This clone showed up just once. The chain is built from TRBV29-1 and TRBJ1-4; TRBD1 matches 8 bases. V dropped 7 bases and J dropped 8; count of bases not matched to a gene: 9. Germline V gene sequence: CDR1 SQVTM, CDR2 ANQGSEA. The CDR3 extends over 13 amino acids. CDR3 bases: TGCAGCGCCGACAGGGGAATAGGAGAAAAACTGTTTTTT. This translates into CSADRGIGEKLFF.

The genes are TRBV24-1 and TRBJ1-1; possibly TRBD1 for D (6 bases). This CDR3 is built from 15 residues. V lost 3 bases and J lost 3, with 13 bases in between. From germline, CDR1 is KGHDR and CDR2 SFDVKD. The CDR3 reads CATSDGGAADTEAFF. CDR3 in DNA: TGTGCCACCAGTGATGGGGGGGCCGCTGACACTGAAGCTTTCTTT.

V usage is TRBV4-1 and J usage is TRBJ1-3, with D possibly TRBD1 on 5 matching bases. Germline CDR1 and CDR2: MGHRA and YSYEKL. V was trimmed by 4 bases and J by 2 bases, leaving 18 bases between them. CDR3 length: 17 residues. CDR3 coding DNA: TGCGCCAGCAGCCGAACATCCAAAATGGACACTGGAAACACCATATATTTT. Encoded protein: CASSRTSKMDTGNTIYF.

CDR3 protein: CATSDLGQGAIGELFF. The CDR3 DNA follows: TGTGCCACCAGTGACCTCGGACAGGGGGCCATCGGGGAGCTGTTTTTT. This chain links TRBV24-1 with TRBJ2-2; TRBD1 agrees at 11 bases. The length of the CDR3 is 16 residues. Trimming took 4 bases from V and 7 from J; bases not matched to a gene: 7. Germline CDR1 KGHDR, CDR2 SFDVKD.